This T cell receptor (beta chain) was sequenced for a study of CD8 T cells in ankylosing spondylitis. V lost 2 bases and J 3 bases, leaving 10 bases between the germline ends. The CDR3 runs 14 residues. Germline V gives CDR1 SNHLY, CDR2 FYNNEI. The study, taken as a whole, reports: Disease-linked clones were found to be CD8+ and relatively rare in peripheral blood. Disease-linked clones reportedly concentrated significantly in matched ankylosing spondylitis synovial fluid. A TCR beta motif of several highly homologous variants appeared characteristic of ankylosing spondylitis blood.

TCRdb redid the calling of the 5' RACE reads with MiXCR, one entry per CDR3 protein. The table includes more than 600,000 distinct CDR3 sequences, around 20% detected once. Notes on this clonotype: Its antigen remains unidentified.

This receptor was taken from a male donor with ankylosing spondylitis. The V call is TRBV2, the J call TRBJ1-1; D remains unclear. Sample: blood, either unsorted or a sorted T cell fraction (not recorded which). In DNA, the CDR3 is TGTGCCAGCAGTGAACGTAGGGCGGACACTGAAGCTTTCTTT. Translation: CASSERRADTEAFF. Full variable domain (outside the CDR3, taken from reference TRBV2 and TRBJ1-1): EPEVTQTPSHQVTQMGQEVILRCVPISNHLYFYWYRQILGQKVEFLVSFYNNEISEKSEIFDDQFSVERPDGSNFTLKIRSTKLEDSAMYFCASSERRADTEAFFGQGTRLTVV.